The sequence of this TCR beta chain was determined in a study of PD-1 blockade in mismatch repair-deficient tumors. TCRdb's table, derived via immunoSEQ multiplex PCR, lists solely in-frame clones and lacks some. The top ten hold about 14% of the sample, which has some 120,000 clones, about 85% seen once. CDR1 and CDR2 from the germline V gene are LNHNV and YYDKDF (reference sequence). Trimming took 5 bases from V and 5 from J, leaving 25 bases between them. The CDR3 runs 18 residues. The V gene is TRBV15, the J gene TRBJ2-1; possible D gene TRBD2, 6 bases. The sample was peripheral blood, taken 44 weeks after starting pembrolizumab. The TCR comes from an adult with mismatch repair-deficient cancer. The CDR3 sequence: CATSLAQPSLIGDNEQFF. DNA for the CDR3: TGTGCCACCAGCCTAGCGCAACCAAGCCTGATCGGCGACAATGAGCAGTTCTTC. The full variable domain, completed using reference TRBV15 and TRBJ2-1, is DAMVIQNPRYQVTQFGKPVTLSCSQTLNHNVMYWYQQKSSQAPKLLFHYYDKDFNNEADTPDNFQSRRPNTSFCFLDIRSPGLGDTAMYLCATSLAQPSLIGDNEQFFGPGTRLTVL.